This T cell receptor (beta chain) was captured by sequencing in a study of CD8+ T cells in alopecia areata. The sample's treatment: oral pan-JAK inhibitor, 5-10 mg twice daily. As part of sample collection, lesional scalp punch biopsies and peripheral blood were taken from alopecia areata patients. The V gene's germline CDR1 is SQVTM and CDR2 ANQGSEA. Trimming removed 6 bases from V and 3 bases from J, with 12 bases in between. The CDR3 contains 13 residues. As concerns this clone: Its antigen is unknown.

RNA extraction was followed by reverse transcription into cDNA, which acted as the sequencing template. The assay was immunoSEQ multiplex PCR, and TCRdb's table has in-frame clones only and misses some. The table includes 110,000 or so clones, 45% to 65% detected once. Study findings and constraints: For patients receiving tofacitinib, scalp clonality and expanded CD8+ clones among the top 100 significantly decreased.

The chain carries TRBV29-1 and TRBJ2-1; D perhaps matches TRBD1 (6 bases). The source is a human donor with alopecia areata. Source: CD4+ T cells sorted from blood, taken at week 24, from a patient treated with tofacitinib. CDR3 protein: CSVGGQLYNEQFF. CDR3 bases: TGCAGCGTCGGAGGACAGCTCTACAATGAGCAGTTCTTC.